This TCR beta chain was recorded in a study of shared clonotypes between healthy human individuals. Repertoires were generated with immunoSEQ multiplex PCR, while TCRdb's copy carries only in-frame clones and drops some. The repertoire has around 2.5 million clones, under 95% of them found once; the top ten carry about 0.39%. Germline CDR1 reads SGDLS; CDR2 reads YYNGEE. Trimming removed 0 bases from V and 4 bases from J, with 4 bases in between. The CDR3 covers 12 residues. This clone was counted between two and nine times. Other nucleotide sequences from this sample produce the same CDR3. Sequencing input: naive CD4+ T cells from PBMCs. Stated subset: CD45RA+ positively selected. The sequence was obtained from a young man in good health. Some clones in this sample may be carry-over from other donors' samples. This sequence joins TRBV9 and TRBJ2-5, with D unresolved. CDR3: CASSVGGETQYF. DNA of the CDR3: TGTGCCAGCAGCGTAGGGGGAGAGACCCAGTACTTC.